The text below deals with one TCR beta chain. Losses at the gene ends were 0 bases for V and 4 bases for J; bases not matched to a gene: 2. The V gene's germline CDR1 is SGHNT and CDR2 YYREEE (reference sequence). The CDR3 is 14 amino acids. Repertoires were generated with immunoSEQ multiplex PCR, while TCRdb's copy carries only in-frame clones and drops some. The sample records 85,000 to 120,000 clones, 84% being singletons. The sample belongs to a study of T cell responses to AZD1222 COVID-19 vaccine. Sequenced material: peripheral blood, taken on day 0 of AZD1222 vaccination. The TCR comes from an adult in good health. This chain links TRBV5-4 with TRBJ2-5; 8 bases are shared with TRBD1. The CDR3: CASSLGQGRETQYF. DNA of the CDR3: TGTGCCAGCAGCTTGGGACAGGGGAGAGAGACCCAGTACTTC.